This TCR beta chain was profiled in a study of type 1 regulatory T cells (dated by TCRdb to the early 2020s). Looking at the study overall: An in vitro protocol by which a Tr1-enriched, alloantigen-specific CD4 T cell product named T-allo10 was generated was characterized in the study. Patients with hematological malignancies who were receiving allogeneic hematopoietic stem cell transplantation were the group in which T-allo10 was being clinically evaluated.

On this clonotype itself: It has no known antigen specificity. Base qualities were left out, and no much larger clone turns up one base away.

Sequencing took place on an Illumina MiSeq. TCRdb's own reprocessing of the public reads used fastp at Q25 and MiXCR and kept productive beta chains. Each CDR3 protein gets just one entry, which takes the most common genes and DNA from the rows behind it. This sample has about 23,000 distinct CDR3 sequences in its table, and 40% to 55% of those were observed once. Around 5% of the sample belongs to the ten largest clones. The CDR3 sequence holds 14 residues, the cysteine and phenylalanine included. The sequence is cut down to CDR3 DNA, 42 bases in frame from base 1. The germline V gene supplies CDR1 SQVTM and CDR2 ANQGSEA. V is reduced by 6 bases and J by 6 bases, leaving a spacing of 15 bases between them.

Sequencing was performed on cultured T cells, either the whole culture or a sorted T cell fraction (not recorded which). This chain joins TRBV29-1 to TRBJ1-6, with TRBD1 tentatively as D gene (5 bases match). The source of this sequence is a human donor in good health. The DNA is as follows: TGCAGCGTGAGGGAACAGGAAACTAATTCACCCCTCCACTTT. It is translated as CSVREQETNSPLHF.